This record looks at one T cell receptor (beta chain) sequence and its context. The record originates from a study of blood T cell repertoires in COVID-19. Overall study: Material from acute and convalescent COVID-19 was sourced from the United States, Italy and Spain.

Authors' analysis steps: Estimated nucleated cell counts came from reference gene primer amplification. Only in-frame clones appear in the TCRdb table, and some are missing; sequencing was by immunoSEQ multiplex PCR. V and J calls and clone size are those listed in that table; D and trimming were worked out from the DNA. The sample carries fewer than 300,000 clones, 86% recorded once. This CDR3 spans 15 amino acids. V was pared by 5 bases and J by 0 bases, with 6 bases of the junction left unmatched. Germline V CDR1 and CDR2: SGHAT, FQNNGV. This chain connects TRBV11-2 to TRBJ2-7; 8 bases are shared with TRBD1. Sequences were obtained from peripheral blood. This clonotype was obtained from a man aged 40-49 years who had recovered from COVID-19. CDR3 in amino acids: CASSRQGQDSYEQYF. In nucleotides, the CDR3 is TGTGCCAGCAGCCGCCAGGGACAGGACTCCTACGAGCAGTACTTC.